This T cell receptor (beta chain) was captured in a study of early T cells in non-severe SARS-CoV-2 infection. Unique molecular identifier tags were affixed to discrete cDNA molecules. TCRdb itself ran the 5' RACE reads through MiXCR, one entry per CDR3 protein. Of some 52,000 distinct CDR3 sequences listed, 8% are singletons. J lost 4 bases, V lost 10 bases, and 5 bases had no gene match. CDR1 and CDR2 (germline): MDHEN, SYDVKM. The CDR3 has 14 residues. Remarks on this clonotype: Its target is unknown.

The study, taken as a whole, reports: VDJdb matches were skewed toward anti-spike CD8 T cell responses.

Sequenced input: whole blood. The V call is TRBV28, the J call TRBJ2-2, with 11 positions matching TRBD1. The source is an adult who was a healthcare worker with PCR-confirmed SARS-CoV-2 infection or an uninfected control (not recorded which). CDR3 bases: TGTGCCACCCGGGACAGGGGGTTCACCGGGGAGCTGTTTTTT. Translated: CATRDRGFTGELFF.